This T cell receptor beta chain is from a study of T cells in localized non-small cell lung cancer. Findings and caveats of the study: Sequence data derive from only one tumor region, so heterogeneity remains possible. Median roughly 57 top-100 tumor clones were shared with paired adjacent lung.

The CDR3 spans 14 residues. V lost 6 bases to trimming and J lost 8 bases; unmatched junction nucleotides: 7. Per germline, CDR1 MDHEN and CDR2 SYDVKM. A word on this clone: What it binds is unknown.

TCRdb's table, derived via immunoSEQ multiplex PCR, lists solely in-frame clones and lacks some. The sample has roughly 71,000 clones; less than 90% are singletons. J is TRBJ1-4 and V is TRBV28; 9 positions agree with TRBD1. This clonotype was sampled from a male donor aged 60 or older with stage III squamous cell lung carcinoma. The source was peripheral blood, collected before any cancer treatment. This CDR3 reads CASRSQGADEKLFF. For the CDR3, the DNA is TGTGCCAGCAGATCACAGGGGGCAGACGAAAAACTGTTTTTT.